These 14 T cell receptor beta chains came from one sample sequenced in a study of long-term antiretroviral therapy in people with HIV. The immunoSEQ assay was v3.0, run at survey level. Assay used: immunoSEQ multiplex PCR; TCRdb lists only in-frame clones, some missing. The repertoire holds over 30,000 clones, with just under 80% as singletons. Sequenced material: unsorted PBMCs, taken 3.1 years after starting antiretroviral therapy. All receptors derive from a woman aged 45-60 years with HIV.

The gene calls are TRBV7-8 and TRBJ2-1; D tentatively fits TRBD1 or TRBD2 (5 bases each). The germline V and J ends were trimmed by 5 bases and 9 bases, with 20 bases remaining between them. Looked up from germline, CDR1 is SGHVS and CDR2 is FQNEAQ. This CDR3 contains 15 residues. CDR3 amino acids: CASSTVRGFGLEQFF. The CDR3 nucleotides read TGTGCCAGCAGCACCGTGAGGGGATTTGGGCTTGAGCAGTTCTTC.

The J gene is TRBJ1-5, the V gene TRBV2; TRBD1 matches 7 bases. CDR3 size: 15 residues. V was clipped by 7 bases and J by 5 bases; unmatched bases: 11. The germline V gene has CDR1 SNHLY and CDR2 FYNNEI. The CDR3 DNA reads TGTGCCAGCACCGGGGGGAGGGGGCGTGATCAGCCCCAGCATTTT. Translated, it gives CASTGGRGRDQPQHF.

The V call is TRBV5-1, the J call TRBJ2-5, with 10 bases matching TRBD2. With 0 bases clipped from V and 5 bases from J, the junction kept 4 bases outside the gene matches. CDR3 length equals 15 residues. Germline V CDR1 and CDR2: SGHRS, YFSETQ. The CDR3 region has the DNA TGCGCCAGCAGCTTGGAACTAGCGGGGTTTGAGACCCAGTACTTC. Translating it yields CASSLELAGFETQYF.

This clone was counted a few times. The chain joins TRBV6-5 to TRBJ1-2, with TRBD1 as a possible D gene (6 bases). V lost 6 bases and J lost 4, with 9 bases in between. Germline CDR1 MNHEY, CDR2 SVGAGI. The CDR3 has 12 residues. The CDR3 sequence: CASRKGGYGYTF. In DNA form, the CDR3 reads TGTGCCAGCAGGAAAGGGGGCTATGGCTACACCTTC.

The chain carries TRBV6-1 and TRBJ2-7, with D possibly matching TRBD1 (5 bases). Trimming shortened V by 1 base and J by 5 bases, and 12 bases separated the two germline ends. Germline V gene sequence: CDR1 MNHNS, CDR2 SASEGT. The CDR3 contains 14 residues. CDR3 region: CASSEVAGNHEQYF. The DNA for the CDR3 is TGTGCCAGCAGTGAAGTCGCAGGGAACCACGAGCAGTACTTC.

This clone was seen a handful of times. This sequence joins TRBV7-8 and TRBJ1-6; the D gene is possibly TRBD1 (6 bases). From germline, CDR1 is SGHVS and CDR2 FQNEAQ. This CDR3 region has 14 residues. Trimming removed 5 bases from V and 7 bases from J, with 12 bases in between. The CDR3 region has the DNA TGTGCCAGCAGCGGGCAGGGGAAGAATTCACCCCTCCACTTT. Protein sequence: CASSGQGKNSPLHF. Looking up the rest from reference TRBV7-8 and TRBJ1-6 gives the full variable domain: GAGVSQSPRYKVAKRGQDVALRCDPISGHVSLFWYQQALGQGPEFLTYFQNEAQLDKSGLPSDRFFAERPEGSVSTLKIQRTQQEDSAVYLCASSGQGKNSPLHFGNGTRLTVT.

The chain has TRBV6-5 and TRBJ1-2; D is possibly TRBD1 (5 bases). CDR3 length equals 15 residues. CDR1 is MNHEY and CDR2 is SVGAGI in the germline V gene. Between the trimmed V and J ends, which lost 8 bases and 2 bases, there was a span of 18 bases. CDR3 region: CASRSLDRKNYGYTF. CDR3 nucleotides: TGTGCCAGCCGATCCCTCGACAGAAAGAACTATGGCTACACCTTC.

This chain links TRBV5-1 with TRBJ1-3; a weak D match, TRBD1 (5 bases). This CDR3 is 16 amino acids long. Trimming took 0 bases from V and 0 from J, leaving 10 bases between them. Germline lookup yields CDR1 SGHRS and CDR2 YFSETQ. The CDR3 nucleotides are TGCGCCAGCAGCTTGGGGGGGGAGAGCTCTGGAAACACCATATATTTT. Protein product: CASSLGGESSGNTIYF.

V and J are TRBV6-5 and TRBJ1-1, with 8 bases identical to TRBD1. V was clipped by 2 bases and J by 10 bases; unmatched bases: 9. The CDR3 covers 14 residues. Germline V gene data show CDR1 as MNHEY and CDR2 as SVGAGI. CDR3 nucleotide sequence: TGTGCCAGCAGTTACCGAGGACAGGGCGGGGGAGCTTTCTTT. It translates to CASSYRGQGGGAFF.

The V and J genes are TRBV9 and TRBJ1-2; 12 positions agree with TRBD1. The V and J ends lost 4 bases and 8 bases, in that order; junction bases with no gene match: 12. The CDR3 extends over 16 amino acids. Germline-derived CDR1 and CDR2 are SGDLS and YYNGEE. In nucleotides, the CDR3 is TGTGCCAGCAGCTCCCCAGTGGGACAGGGGGCTGAAGGCTACACCTTC. Amino acids: CASSSPVGQGAEGYTF.

J is TRBJ1-6 and V is TRBV6-1; 11 bases are a match to TRBD1. This CDR3 has 16 residues. The junction had 6 bases not matched to a gene; V was cut back by 3 bases and J by 8 bases. CDR1 and CDR2 from the germline V gene are MNHNS and SASEGT. CDR3 in amino acids: CASSESPGQGDSPLHF. The CDR3 coding sequence is TGTGCCAGCAGTGAGAGTCCGGGACAGGGGGATTCACCCCTCCACTTT.

This sequence joins TRBV2 and TRBJ2-5; TRBD2 aligns across 12 bases. Per the germline V gene, CDR1 is SNHLY and CDR2 is FYNNEI. The CDR3 covers 15 residues. The V segment lost 5 bases and the J segment 2 bases; nucleotides outside the gene matches: 3. The CDR3, as DNA: TGTGCCAGCAGTCAACTAGCGGGGGGTCAAGAGACCCAGTACTTC. Translated: CASSQLAGGQETQYF.

This clone was seen once. This rearrangement joins TRBV7-6 to TRBJ2-2; 7 bases line up with TRBD2. The ends lost 6 bases at V and 4 bases at J; junction bases unmatched: 5. The germline gives CDR1 SGHVS, CDR2 FNYEAQ. The CDR3 contains 14 residues. The CDR3 region is CASSQTSVTGELFF. CDR3 sequence (DNA): TGTGCCAGCAGTCAAACTAGCGTCACCGGGGAGCTGTTTTTT.

The V call is TRBV11-2, the J call TRBJ2-3, with D uncertain. The germline V gene encodes CDR1 SGHAT and CDR2 FQNNGV. V was cut by 1 base and J by 1 base, with 9 bases left in between. This CDR3 contains 15 residues. CDR3 loop: CASSLVPAGTDTQYF. CDR3 nucleotides: TGTGCCAGCAGCTTAGTTCCGGCCGGCACAGATACGCAGTATTTT.